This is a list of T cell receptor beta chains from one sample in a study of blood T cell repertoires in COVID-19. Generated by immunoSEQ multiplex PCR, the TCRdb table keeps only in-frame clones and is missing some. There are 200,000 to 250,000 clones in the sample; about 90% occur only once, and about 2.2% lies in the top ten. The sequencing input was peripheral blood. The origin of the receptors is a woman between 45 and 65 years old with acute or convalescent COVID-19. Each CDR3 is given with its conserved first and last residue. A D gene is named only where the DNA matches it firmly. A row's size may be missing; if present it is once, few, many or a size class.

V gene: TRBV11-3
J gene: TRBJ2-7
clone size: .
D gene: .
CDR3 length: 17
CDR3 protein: CASSRGLSLVFSYEQYF
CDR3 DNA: TGTGCCAGCAGCCGAGGCCTCTCTTTGGTATTCTCCTACGAGCAGTACTTC

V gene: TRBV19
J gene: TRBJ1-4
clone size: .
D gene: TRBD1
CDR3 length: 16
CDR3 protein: CASSDVRGQGLEKLFF
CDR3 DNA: TGTGCCAGTAGTGACGTGCGGGGACAGGGTTTAGAAAAACTGTTTTTT

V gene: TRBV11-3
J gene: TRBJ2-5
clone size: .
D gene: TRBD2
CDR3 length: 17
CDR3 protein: CASSLVGTSGGEETQYF
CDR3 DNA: TGTGCCAGCAGCTTAGTAGGGACTAGCGGGGGGGAAGAGACCCAGTACTTC

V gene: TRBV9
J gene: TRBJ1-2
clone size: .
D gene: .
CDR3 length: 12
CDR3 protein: CASSGTDYGYTF
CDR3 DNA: TGTGCCAGCAGCGGCACGGACTATGGCTACACCTTC

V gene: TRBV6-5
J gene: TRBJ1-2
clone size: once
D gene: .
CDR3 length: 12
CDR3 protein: CASSQGLYGYTF
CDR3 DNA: TGTGCCAGCTCCCAGGGACTTTATGGCTACACCTTC

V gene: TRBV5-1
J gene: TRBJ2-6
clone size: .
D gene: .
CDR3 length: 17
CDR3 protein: CASSSQGQSSGANVLTF
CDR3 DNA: TGCGCCAGCAGCTCCCAAGGACAGAGCTCTGGGGCCAACGTCCTGACTTTC

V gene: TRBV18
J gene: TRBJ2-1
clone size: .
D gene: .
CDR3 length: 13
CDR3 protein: CASSPPIYNEQFF
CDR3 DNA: TGTGCCAGCTCACCACCCATCTACAATGAGCAGTTCTTC

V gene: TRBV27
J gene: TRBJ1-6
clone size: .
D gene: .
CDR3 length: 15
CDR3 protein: CASRPDSSGTSPLHF
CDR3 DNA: TGTGCCAGCAGACCGGACAGTTCCGGGACCTCACCCCTCCACTTT

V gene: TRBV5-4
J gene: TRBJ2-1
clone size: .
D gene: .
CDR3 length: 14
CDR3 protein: CASSLQSSYNEQFF
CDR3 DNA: TGTGCCAGCAGCTTACAGAGCTCCTACAATGAGCAGTTCTTC

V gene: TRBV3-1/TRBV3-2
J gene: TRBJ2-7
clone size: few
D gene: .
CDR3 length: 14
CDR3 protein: CASSQDTVSYEQYF
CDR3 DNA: TGTGCCAGCAGCCAAGATACGGTCTCCTACGAGCAGTACTTC

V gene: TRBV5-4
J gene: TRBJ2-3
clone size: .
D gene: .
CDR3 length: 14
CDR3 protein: CASSLQGSTDTQYF
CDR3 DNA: TGTGCCAGCAGCTTGCAGGGGAGCACAGATACGCAGTATTTT

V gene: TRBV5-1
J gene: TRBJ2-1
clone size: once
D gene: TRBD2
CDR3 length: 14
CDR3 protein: CASAGGGSPVEQFF
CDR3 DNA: TGCGCCAGCGCCGGGGGGGGCAGTCCGGTTGAGCAGTTCTTC

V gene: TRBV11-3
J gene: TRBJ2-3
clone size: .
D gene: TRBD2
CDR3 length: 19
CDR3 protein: CASSTLRTSGGALADTQYF
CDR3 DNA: TGTGCCAGCAGCACCCTTCGGACTAGCGGGGGGGCCTTGGCAGATACGCAGTATTTT

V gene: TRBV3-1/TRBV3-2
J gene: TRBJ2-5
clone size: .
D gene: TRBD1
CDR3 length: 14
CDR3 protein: CASSLVQGQETQYF
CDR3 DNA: TGTGCCAGCAGCCTAGTACAGGGGCAAGAGACCCAGTACTTC

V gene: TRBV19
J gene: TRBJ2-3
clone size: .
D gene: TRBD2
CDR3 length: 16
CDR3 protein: CASSIVTSVNTDTQYF
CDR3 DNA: TGTGCCAGTAGTATTGTGACTAGCGTGAACACAGATACGCAGTATTTT

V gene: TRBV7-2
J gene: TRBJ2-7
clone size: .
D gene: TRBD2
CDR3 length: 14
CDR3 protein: CASSLVSGGYEQYF
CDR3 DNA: TGTGCCAGCAGCTTAGTTAGCGGGGGGTACGAGCAGTACTTC

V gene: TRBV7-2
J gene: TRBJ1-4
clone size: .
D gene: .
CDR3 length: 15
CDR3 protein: CASSSQVATNEKLFF
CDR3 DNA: TGTGCCAGCAGTTCCCAGGTTGCAACTAATGAAAAACTGTTTTTT

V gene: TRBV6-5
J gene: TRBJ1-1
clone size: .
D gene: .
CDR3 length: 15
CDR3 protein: CASSYGSGGRTEAFF
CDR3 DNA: TGTGCCAGCAGTTACGGGTCCGGGGGGCGGACTGAAGCTTTCTTT

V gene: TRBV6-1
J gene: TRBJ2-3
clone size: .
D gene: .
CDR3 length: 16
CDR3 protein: CASSDLGLKSTDTQYF
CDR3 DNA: TGTGCCAGCAGTGACCTAGGACTCAAAAGCACAGATACGCAGTATTTT

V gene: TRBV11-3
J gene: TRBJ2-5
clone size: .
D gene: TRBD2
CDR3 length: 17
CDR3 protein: CASSLGLADKYQETQYF
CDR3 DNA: TGTGCCAGCAGCTTAGGCCTAGCGGACAAGTACCAAGAGACCCAGTACTTC

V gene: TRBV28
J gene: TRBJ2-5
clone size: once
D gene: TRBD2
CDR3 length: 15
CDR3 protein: CASSSGTSGAETQYF
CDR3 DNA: TGTGCCAGCAGTTCCGGGACTAGCGGGGCAGAGACCCAGTACTTC

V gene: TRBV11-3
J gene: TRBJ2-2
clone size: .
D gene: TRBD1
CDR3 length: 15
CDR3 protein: CASAGTGGDTGELFF
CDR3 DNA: TGTGCCAGCGCCGGGACAGGGGGCGATACCGGGGAGCTGTTTTTT

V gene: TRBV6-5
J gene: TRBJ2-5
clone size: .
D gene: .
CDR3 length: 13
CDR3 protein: CASSWERGETQYF
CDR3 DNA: TGTGCCAGCAGTTGGGAGCGCGGGGAGACCCAGTACTTC

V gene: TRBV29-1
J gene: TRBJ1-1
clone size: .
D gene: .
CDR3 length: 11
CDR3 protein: CSGGGDTEAFF
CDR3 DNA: TGCAGCGGCGGAGGGGACACTGAAGCTTTCTTT

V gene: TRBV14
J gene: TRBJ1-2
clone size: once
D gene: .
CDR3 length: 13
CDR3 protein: CASSQSGPYGYTF
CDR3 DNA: TGTGCCAGCAGCCAATCAGGGCCCTATGGCTACACCTTC

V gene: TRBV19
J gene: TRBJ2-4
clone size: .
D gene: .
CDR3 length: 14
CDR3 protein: CASSIQGAKNIQYF
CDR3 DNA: TGTGCCAGTAGTATTCAGGGGGCCAAAAACATTCAGTACTTC

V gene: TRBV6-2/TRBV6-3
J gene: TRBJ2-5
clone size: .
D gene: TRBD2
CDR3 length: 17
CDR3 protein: CASSYSRRLAGGETQYF
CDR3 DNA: TGTGCCAGCAGTTACAGCCGCCGTCTAGCGGGAGGAGAGACCCAGTACTTC

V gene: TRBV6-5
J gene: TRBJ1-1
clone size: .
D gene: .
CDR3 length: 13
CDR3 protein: CASTRPGNTEAFF
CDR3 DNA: TGTGCCAGCACCCGCCCGGGAAACACTGAAGCTTTCTTT

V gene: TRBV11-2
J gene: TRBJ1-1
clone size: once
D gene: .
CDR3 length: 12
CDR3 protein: CASSWSNTEAFF
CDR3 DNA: TGTGCCAGCAGCTGGAGCAACACTGAAGCTTTCTTT

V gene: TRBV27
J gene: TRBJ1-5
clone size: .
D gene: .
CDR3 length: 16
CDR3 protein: CATMDSFPTSNQPQHF
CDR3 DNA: TGTGCCACTATGGACAGTTTTCCTACCAGCAATCAGCCCCAGCATTTT

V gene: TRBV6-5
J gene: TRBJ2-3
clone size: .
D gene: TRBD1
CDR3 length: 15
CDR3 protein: CASTPPGTGADTQYF
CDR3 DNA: TGTGCCAGCACTCCCCCCGGGACAGGGGCAGATACGCAGTATTTT

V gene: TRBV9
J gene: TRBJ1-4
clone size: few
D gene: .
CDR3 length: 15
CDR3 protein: CASSVAGFANEKLFF
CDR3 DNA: TGTGCCAGCAGCGTAGCGGGATTTGCCAATGAAAAACTGTTTTTT

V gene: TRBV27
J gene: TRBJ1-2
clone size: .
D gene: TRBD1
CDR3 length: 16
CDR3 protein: CASSSFIRGENYGYTF
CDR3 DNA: TGTGCCAGCAGTTCATTTATCAGGGGGGAGAACTATGGCTACACCTTC

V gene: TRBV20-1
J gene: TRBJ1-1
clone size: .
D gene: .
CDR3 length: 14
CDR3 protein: CSASWAGKFTEAFF
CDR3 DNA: TGCAGTGCTAGTTGGGCAGGAAAGTTCACTGAAGCTTTCTTT

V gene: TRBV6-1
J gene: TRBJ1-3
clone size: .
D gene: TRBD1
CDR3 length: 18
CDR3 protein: CASSVAAWGQGNGNTIYF
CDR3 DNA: TGTGCCAGCAGTGTGGCTGCGTGGGGACAGGGGAACGGAAACACCATATATTTT

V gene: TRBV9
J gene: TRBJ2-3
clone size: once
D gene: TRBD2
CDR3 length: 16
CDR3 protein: CASSVDLAGATDTQYF
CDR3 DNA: TGTGCCAGCAGCGTAGATTTAGCGGGAGCAACAGATACGCAGTATTTT

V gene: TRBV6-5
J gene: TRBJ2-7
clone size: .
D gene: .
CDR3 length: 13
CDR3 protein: CASMRLGSYEQYF
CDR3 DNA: TGTGCCAGCATGAGGCTAGGATCCTACGAGCAGTACTTC

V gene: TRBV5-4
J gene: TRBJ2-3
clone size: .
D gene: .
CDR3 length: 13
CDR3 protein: CASRNQGADTQYF
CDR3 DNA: TGTGCCAGCAGGAATCAGGGCGCAGATACGCAGTATTTT

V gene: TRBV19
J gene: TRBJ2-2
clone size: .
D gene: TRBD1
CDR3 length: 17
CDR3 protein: CASVLGNRGPNTGELFF
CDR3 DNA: TGTGCCTCGGTTTTGGGTAACAGGGGTCCGAACACCGGGGAGCTGTTTTTT

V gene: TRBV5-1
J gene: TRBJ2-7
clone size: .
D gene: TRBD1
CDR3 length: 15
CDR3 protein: CASSLPGQGLGEQYF
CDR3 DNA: TGCGCCAGCAGCTTACCGGGACAGGGGCTTGGCGAGCAGTACTTC

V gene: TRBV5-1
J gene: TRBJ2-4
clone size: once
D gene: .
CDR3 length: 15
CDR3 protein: CASSFRGSAKNIQYF
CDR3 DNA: TGCGCCAGCAGCTTTAGGGGTTCGGCCAAAAACATTCAGTACTTC